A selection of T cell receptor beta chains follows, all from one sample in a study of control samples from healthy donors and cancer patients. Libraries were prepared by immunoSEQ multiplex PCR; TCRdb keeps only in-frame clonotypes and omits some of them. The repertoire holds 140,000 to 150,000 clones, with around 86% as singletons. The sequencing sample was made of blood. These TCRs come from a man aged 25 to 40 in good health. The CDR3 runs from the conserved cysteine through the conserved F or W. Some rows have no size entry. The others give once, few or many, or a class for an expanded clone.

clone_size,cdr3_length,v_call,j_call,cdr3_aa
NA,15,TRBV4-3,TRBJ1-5,CASSQGAFGNQPQHF
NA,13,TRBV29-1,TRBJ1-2,CSGGGRVEGGYTF
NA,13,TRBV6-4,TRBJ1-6,CASSEWNGSPLHF
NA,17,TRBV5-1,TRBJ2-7,CASSLGVFSSRPHEQYF
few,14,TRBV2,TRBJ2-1,CASSRTGGPDEQFF
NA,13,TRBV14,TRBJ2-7,CASSLTVGYEQYF
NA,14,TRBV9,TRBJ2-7,CASSVDGFSYEQYF
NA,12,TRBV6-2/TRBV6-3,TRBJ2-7,CASSYLFYEQYF
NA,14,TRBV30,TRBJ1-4,CAWSYRITNEKLFF
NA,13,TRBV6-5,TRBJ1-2,CASKAGEVYGYTF
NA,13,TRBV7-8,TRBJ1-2,CASSPGGPTGYTF
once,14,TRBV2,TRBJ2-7,CASSIQGAGYEQYF
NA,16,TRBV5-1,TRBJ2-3,CASSLSRDRAADTQYF
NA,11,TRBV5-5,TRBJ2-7,CASSLGNEQYF
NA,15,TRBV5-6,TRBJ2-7,CASSPGPSRPYEQYF
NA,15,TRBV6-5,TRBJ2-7,CASKTDYRVAYEQYF
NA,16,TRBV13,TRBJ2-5,CASRGTGTSNQETQYF
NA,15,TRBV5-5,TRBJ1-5,CASSLWADSNQPQHF
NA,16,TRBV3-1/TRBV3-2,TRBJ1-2,CASSPLEARRLYGYTF
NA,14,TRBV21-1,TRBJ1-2,CASSIEGEVYGYTF
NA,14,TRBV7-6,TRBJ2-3,CASSLGGGGDTQYF
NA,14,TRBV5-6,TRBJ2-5,CASSPPGAKETQYF
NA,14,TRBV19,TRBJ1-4,CASSINRGGEKLFF
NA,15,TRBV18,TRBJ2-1,CASSRTSGEYNEQFF
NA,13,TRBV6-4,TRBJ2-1,CASSDLSGREQFF
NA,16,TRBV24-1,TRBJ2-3,CATSDPGLAGADTQYF
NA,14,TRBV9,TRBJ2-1,CASSVRTQGNEQFF
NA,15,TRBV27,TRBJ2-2,CASSGTPLTTGELFF
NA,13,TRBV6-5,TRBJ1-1,CASRLTQLTEAFF
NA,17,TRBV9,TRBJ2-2,CASSVSGGALTTGELFF
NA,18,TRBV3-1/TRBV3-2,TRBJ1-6,CASSQGDRVSRWNSPLHF
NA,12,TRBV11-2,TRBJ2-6,CATHSGANVLTF
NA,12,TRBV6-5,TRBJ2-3,CASRGSTDTQYF